Listed here is a single T cell receptor (beta chain). The data are from a study of blood T cell repertoires in COVID-19. Whole-study context: Samples of COVID-19 (acute and convalescent) were obtained from the United States, Italy and Spain. Sample material is recorded as cDNA or gDNA derived from T cells, B-cell-depleted T cells, or PBMCs.

Germline V gene lookup returns CDR1 MDHEN and CDR2 SYDVKM. CDR3 size: 15 residues. The germline V and J ends were trimmed by 6 bases and 1 base, with 15 bases remaining between them. The table came from immunoSEQ multiplex PCR; TCRdb's copy has only in-frame clones and leaves some out. The sample records about 140,000 clones, more than 60% being singletons. The sample comprised peripheral blood. The receptor comes from a woman aged 45 to 65 with active or convalescent COVID-19. This chain uses TRBV28 with TRBJ1-1; D is unresolved. The DNA of the CDR3 is TGTGCCAGCAGACTCCCGGGGAGTCGGAACACTGAAGCTTTCTTT. Protein: CASRLPGSRNTEAFF.